Listed below are T cell receptor beta chains from one sample, sequenced in a study of blood T cell repertoires in COVID-19. Here immunoSEQ multiplex PCR was the method, and the copy in TCRdb shows in-frame clones only, minus some. The sample consists of 100,000 to 150,000 clones, approximately 90% of them appearing once. Specimen: peripheral blood. These receptors originate from a middle-aged man with acute or convalescent COVID-19. Each CDR3 is given with its conserved first and last residue. D genes are given only for firm matches. Clone size is not always given. Where it is, it says once, few, many or a class for expanded clones.

D,J,length,V,size,CDR3,DNA
-,TRBJ2-7,15,TRBV4-1,-,CASSLSPGASYEQYF,TGCGCCAGCAGCCTAAGTCCAGGGGCGTCATACGAGCAGTACTTC
-,TRBJ1-3,15,TRBV2,-,CASSEASGTGNTIYF,TGTGCCAGCAGTGAAGCTTCAGGAACTGGAAACACCATATATTTT
TRBD2,TRBJ2-7,15,TRBV3-1/TRBV3-2,-,CASSQGLAGVYEQYF,TGTGCCAGCAGCCAAGGACTAGCGGGGGTCTACGAGCAGTACTTC
-,TRBJ1-2,15,TRBV5-6,-,CASSRTQTANYGYTF,TGTGCCAGCAGCCGAACGCAGACAGCAAACTATGGCTACACCTTC
-,TRBJ1-6,14,TRBV9,-,CATSTGIVNSPLHF,TGTGCCACTTCGACCGGGATTGTGAATTCACCCCTCCACTTT
-,TRBJ2-7,14,TRBV3-1/TRBV3-2,-,CASSQDGIAYEQYF,TGTGCCAGCAGCCAAGACGGGATCGCCTACGAGCAGTACTTC
-,TRBJ2-6,16,TRBV28,-,CASSFRSIVGANVLTF,TGTGCCAGCAGTTTCCGTAGCATCGTAGGGGCCAACGTCCTGACTTTC
-,TRBJ1-1,14,TRBV5-1,-,CASSLGTGNTEAFF,TGCGCCAGCAGCTTGGGTACAGGAAACACTGAAGCTTTCTTT
TRBD2,TRBJ2-3,19,TRBV5-6,many,CASSLEEGLAGGSTDTQYF,TGTGCCAGCAGCTTGGAGGAGGGACTAGCGGGAGGGTCCACAGATACGCAGTATTTT
-,TRBJ1-2,13,TRBV5-1,-,CASSLGYRDGYTF,TGCGCCAGCAGCTTGGGTTACAGGGATGGCTACACCTTC
-,TRBJ2-3,13,TRBV7-3,-,CASSLSSTDTQYF,TGTGCCAGCAGCCTATCTAGCACAGATACGCAGTATTTT
TRBD1,TRBJ2-5,12,TRBV10-3,once,CAISRDSGTQYF,TGTGCCATCAGTAGGGACAGCGGGACCCAGTACTTC
-,TRBJ2-5,14,TRBV5-4,-,CASSLAAQGETQYF,TGTGCCAGCAGCTTGGCGGCCCAGGGTGAGACCCAGTACTTC
-,TRBJ1-1,16,TRBV7-2,-,CASSLGAGKINTEAFF,TGTGCCAGCAGCTTAGGGGCCGGGAAGATCAACACTGAAGCTTTCTTT
TRBD1,TRBJ2-5,14,TRBV5-1,once,CASSRGQGAETQYF,TGCGCCAGCAGCCGGGGACAGGGGGCGGAGACCCAGTACTTC
TRBD2,TRBJ2-7,15,TRBV18,once,CASSRQGLAKYEQYF,TGTGCCAGCTCACGACAAGGACTAGCGAAATACGAGCAGTACTTC
TRBD2,TRBJ2-5,15,TRBV5-4,-,CASSLTSGGQETQYF,TGTGCCAGCAGCTTGACTAGCGGGGGGCAAGAGACCCAGTACTTC
TRBD1,TRBJ1-1,16,TRBV14,-,CASSPPYRGLNTEAFF,TGTGCCAGCAGCCCACCGTACAGGGGGTTGAACACTGAAGCTTTCTTT
TRBD1,TRBJ1-1,17,TRBV7-2,-,CASSLSRGRASSTEAFF,TGTGCCAGCAGCTTAAGTAGGGGGCGCGCTTCATCCACTGAAGCTTTCTTT
-,TRBJ2-5,16,TRBV5-1,once,CASSSYGRAREETQYF,TGCGCCAGCAGCTCTTACGGGAGAGCGAGAGAAGAGACCCAGTACTTC
-,TRBJ1-1,15,TRBV6-5,-,CASRSTGSMNTEAFF,TGTGCCAGCAGATCTACAGGATCGATGAACACTGAAGCTTTCTTT
TRBD2,TRBJ2-1,15,TRBV5-1,-,CASSLSRGRHNEQFF,TGCGCCAGCAGCTTATCGCGGGGGAGACACAATGAGCAGTTCTTC
TRBD1,TRBJ2-2,15,TRBV28,once,CASSSGGASPGELFF,TGTGCCAGCAGTTCAGGGGGCGCATCCCCCGGGGAGCTGTTTTTT
-,TRBJ2-2,15,TRBV5-1,-,CASSLSGFDTGELFF,TGCGCCAGCAGCTTGTCCGGGTTTGACACCGGGGAGCTGTTTTTT
TRBD2,TRBJ2-5,16,TRBV28,-,CASSWGGILDQETQYF,TGTGCCAGCAGTTGGGGGGGTATTTTAGATCAAGAGACCCAGTACTTC
-,TRBJ1-2,15,TRBV10-3,-,CATFGAGPTAYGYTF,TGTGCCACCTTTGGGGCAGGGCCGACTGCCTATGGCTACACCTTC
TRBD2,TRBJ2-3,16,TRBV15,-,CATSRQLAAGGNTQYF,TGTGCCACCAGCAGGCAACTAGCGGCCGGGGGGAATACGCAGTATTTT
-,TRBJ1-5,15,TRBV2,-,CASSVGRGRNQPQHF,TGTGCCAGCAGTGTGGGCAGGGGTCGGAATCAGCCCCAGCATTTT
TRBD2,TRBJ2-7,14,TRBV3-1/TRBV3-2,-,CASSPRLAAYEQYF,TGTGCCAGCAGCCCTAGACTAGCGGCTTACGAGCAGTACTTC
-,TRBJ2-3,13,TRBV5-1,-,CASSQIPGDTQYF,TGCGCCAGCAGCCAGATCCCGGGAGATACGCAGTATTTT
-,TRBJ2-3,15,TRBV2,once,CASRIQGTSTDTQYF,TGTGCCAGCAGGATCCAGGGAACTAGCACAGATACGCAGTATTTT
TRBD1,TRBJ1-4,14,TRBV6-5,-,CASSAGGLGEKLFF,TGTGCCAGCAGCGCAGGGGGCTTGGGAGAAAAACTGTTTTTT
TRBD1,TRBJ2-1,14,TRBV24-1,-,CATSDSAGGYEQFF,TGTGCCACCAGTGATTCGGCAGGGGGCTATGAGCAGTTCTTC
-,TRBJ1-2,13,TRBV29-1,-,CSVGQKINYGYTF,TGCAGCGTTGGCCAGAAGATTAACTATGGCTACACCTTC
TRBD1,TRBJ1-2,15,TRBV3-1/TRBV3-2,-,CASSQGDSTDYGYTF,TGTGCCAGCAGCCAGGGGGACAGTACAGACTATGGCTACACCTTC
-,TRBJ1-4,16,TRBV7-9,-,CASSPPRQGSNEKLFF,TGTGCCAGCAGCCCCCCACGGCAGGGAAGTAATGAAAAACTGTTTTTT
-,TRBJ1-4,14,TRBV7-9,-,CASSLQGSNEKLFF,TGTGCCAGCAGCTTACAGGGGTCTAATGAAAAACTGTTTTTT
TRBD2,TRBJ2-1,13,TRBV7-9,-,CASRATTSGRHFF,TGTGCCAGCAGGGCTACCACTAGCGGGAGACACTTCTTC
TRBD2,TRBJ2-5,15,TRBV5-4,-,CASSLGLAPGETQYF,TGTGCCAGCAGCTTGGGACTAGCGCCGGGAGAGACCCAGTACTTC
-,TRBJ1-3,14,TRBV10-3,-,CAISERQLVNTIYF,TGTGCCATCAGTGAACGACAGCTCGTAAACACCATATATTTT